This T cell receptor beta chain appears in the sequencing data of a study of tumor-infiltrating lymphocytes in primary liver carcinoma. With around 490 ng total RNA as template and a constant-region primer, TCR beta cDNA was made. Each TCR beta library was derived from three nested multiplex PCR rounds that employed slightly modified ARM-PCR. The first two PCR rounds used TRBV1-TRBV30 primers with a Cbeta primer, 9 to 10 cycles each. Each CDR3 protein gets one entry after TCRdb re-called the multiplex PCR reads with MiXCR. Of about 320,000 distinct CDR3 sequences listed, 55% to 65% were seen once; the top ten hold roughly 10%. Germline DNA was also extracted, while the blood RNA originated from unsorted whole blood. The germline CDR1 and CDR2 sequences are SGHRS and YFSETQ. The V end was cut by 7 bases, the J end by 7 bases, with 12 bases between. The CDR3 has 13 residues.

The TCR originated in a man aged 40-49 years with primary liver carcinoma and hepatitis B virus infection. Sequences were obtained from peripheral blood. The chain is built from TRBV5-1 and TRBJ1-6; D is unclear. The CDR3 DNA follows: TGCGCCAGCGGACCCGACACAAATTCACCCCTCCACTTT. This sequence encodes CASGPDTNSPLHF.